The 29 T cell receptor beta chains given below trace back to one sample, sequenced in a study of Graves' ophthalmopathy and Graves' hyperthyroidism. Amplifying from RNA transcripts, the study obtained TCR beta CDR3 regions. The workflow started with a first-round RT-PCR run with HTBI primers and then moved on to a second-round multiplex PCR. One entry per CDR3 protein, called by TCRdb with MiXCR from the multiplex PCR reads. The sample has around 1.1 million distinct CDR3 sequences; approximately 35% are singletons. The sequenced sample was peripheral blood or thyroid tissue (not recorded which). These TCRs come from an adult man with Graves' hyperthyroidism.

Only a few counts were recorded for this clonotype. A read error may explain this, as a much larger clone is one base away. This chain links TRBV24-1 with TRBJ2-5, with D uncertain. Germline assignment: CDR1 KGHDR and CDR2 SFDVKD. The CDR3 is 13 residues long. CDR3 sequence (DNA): TGTGCCACCAGTCCCGGGTTTCAAGAGACCCGGTACTTC. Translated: CATSPGFQETRYF.

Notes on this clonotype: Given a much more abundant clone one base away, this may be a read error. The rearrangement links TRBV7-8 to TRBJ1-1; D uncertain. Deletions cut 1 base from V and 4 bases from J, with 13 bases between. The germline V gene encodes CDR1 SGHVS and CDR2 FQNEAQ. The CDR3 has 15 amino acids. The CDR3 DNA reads TGTGCCAGCAGCTTAGATTTGAACCAGAGCACTGAAGCTTTCTTT. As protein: CASSLDLNQSTEAFF.

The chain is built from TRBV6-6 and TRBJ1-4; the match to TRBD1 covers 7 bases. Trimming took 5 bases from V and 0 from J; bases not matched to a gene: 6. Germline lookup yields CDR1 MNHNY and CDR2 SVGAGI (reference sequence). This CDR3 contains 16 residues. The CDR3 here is CASSLTTGATNEKLFF. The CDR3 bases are TGTGCCAGCAGTCTCACTACAGGGGCAACTAATGAAAAACTGTTTTTT.

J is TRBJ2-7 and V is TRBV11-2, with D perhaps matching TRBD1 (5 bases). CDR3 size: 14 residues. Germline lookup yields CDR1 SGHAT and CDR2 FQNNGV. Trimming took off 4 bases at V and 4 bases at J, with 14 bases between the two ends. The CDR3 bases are TGTGCCAGCAGCTCCATCCAGAGGACATACGAGCAGTACTTC. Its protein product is CASSSIQRTYEQYF.

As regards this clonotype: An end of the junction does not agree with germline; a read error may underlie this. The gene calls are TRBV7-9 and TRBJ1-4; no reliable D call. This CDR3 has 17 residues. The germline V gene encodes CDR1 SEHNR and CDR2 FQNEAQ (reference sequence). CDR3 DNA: TGCGCCAGCAGCCGAAGCGGGTCGGCAGCAACTAATGAAAAACTGTTTTTT. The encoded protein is CASSRSGSAATNEKLFF.

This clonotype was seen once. The CDR3 coding sequence is TGTGCCAGCAGCTTGGATAGTGGGAGCCCGGGAGAGACCCAGTACTTC. The encoded protein is CASSLDSGSPGETQYF. The rearrangement links TRBV7-3 to TRBJ2-5, with D possibly matching TRBD2 (5 bases). V dropped 3 bases and J dropped 4 bases, with 18 bases sitting between them. From germline, CDR1 is SGHTA and CDR2 FQGTGA. The CDR3 loop spans 16 amino acids.

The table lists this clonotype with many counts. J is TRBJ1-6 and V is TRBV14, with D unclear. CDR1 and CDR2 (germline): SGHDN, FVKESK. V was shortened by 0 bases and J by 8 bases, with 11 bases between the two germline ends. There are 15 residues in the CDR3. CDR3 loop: CASSQDWAGDSPLHF. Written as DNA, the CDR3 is TGTGCCAGCAGCCAAGACTGGGCCGGGGATTCACCCCTCCACTTT.

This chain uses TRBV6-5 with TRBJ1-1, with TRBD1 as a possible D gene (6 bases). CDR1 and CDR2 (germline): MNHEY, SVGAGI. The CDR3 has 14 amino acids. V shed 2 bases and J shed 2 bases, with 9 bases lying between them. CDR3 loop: CASSYRTVNTEAFF. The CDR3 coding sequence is TGTGCCAGCAGTTACCGGACAGTTAACACTGAAGCTTTCTTT.

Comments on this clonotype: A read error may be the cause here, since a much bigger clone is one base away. CDR3 region: CSARLHREYEQYF. DNA of the CDR3: TGCAGTGCTAGACTCCACAGGGAGTACGAGCAGTACTTC. V and J are TRBV20-1 and TRBJ2-7, with D perhaps TRBD1 (6 bases). Trimming cost V 2 bases and J 4 bases, with 12 bases left between them. Looked up from germline, CDR1 is DFQATT and CDR2 is SNEGSKA (reference sequence). This CDR3 has 13 residues.

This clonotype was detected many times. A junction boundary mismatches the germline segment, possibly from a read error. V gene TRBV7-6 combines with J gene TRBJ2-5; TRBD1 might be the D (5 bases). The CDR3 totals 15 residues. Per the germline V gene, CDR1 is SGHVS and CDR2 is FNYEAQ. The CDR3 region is CASSVALRDQETQYF. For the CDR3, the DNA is TGTGCCAGCAGCGTAGCCCTCAGGGACCAAGAGACCCAGTACTTC.

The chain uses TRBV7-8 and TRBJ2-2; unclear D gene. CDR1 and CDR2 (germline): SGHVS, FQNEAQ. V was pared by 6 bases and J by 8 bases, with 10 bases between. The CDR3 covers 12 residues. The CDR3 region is CASRHPTGELFF. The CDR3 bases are TGTGCCAGCAGGCACCCAACAGGGGAGCTGTTTTTT.

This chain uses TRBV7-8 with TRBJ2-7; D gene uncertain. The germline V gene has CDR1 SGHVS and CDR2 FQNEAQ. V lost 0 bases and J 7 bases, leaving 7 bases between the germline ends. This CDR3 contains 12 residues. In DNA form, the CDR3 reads TGTGCCAGCAGCTTAGCTATCGGGGAGCAGTACTTC. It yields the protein CASSLAIGEQYF.

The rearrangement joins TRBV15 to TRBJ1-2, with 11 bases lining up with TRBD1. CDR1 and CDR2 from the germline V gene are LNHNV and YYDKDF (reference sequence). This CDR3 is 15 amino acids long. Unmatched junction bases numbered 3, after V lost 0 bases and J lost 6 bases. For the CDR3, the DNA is TGTGCCACCAGCAGAGATCGGACAGGGGGCAATGGCTACACCTTC. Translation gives CATSRDRTGGNGYTF.

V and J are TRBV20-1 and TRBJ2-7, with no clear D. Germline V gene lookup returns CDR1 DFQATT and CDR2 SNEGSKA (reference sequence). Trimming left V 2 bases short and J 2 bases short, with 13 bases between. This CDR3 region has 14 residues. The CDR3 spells CSARKGQRAYEQYF. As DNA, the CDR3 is TGCAGTGCTAGAAAGGGCCAGAGAGCCTACGAGCAGTACTTC.

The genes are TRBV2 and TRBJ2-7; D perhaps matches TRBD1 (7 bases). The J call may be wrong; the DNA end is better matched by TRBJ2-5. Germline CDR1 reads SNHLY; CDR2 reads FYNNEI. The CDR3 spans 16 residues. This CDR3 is CASSDGGGGLQETQYF. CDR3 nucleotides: TGTGCCAGCAGTGACGGAGGGGGCGGACTCCAAGAGACCCAGTACTTC.

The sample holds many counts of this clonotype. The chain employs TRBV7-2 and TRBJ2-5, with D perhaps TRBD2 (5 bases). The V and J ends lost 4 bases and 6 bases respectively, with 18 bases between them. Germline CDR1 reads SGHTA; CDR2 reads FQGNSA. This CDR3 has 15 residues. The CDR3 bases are TGTGCCAGCAGCTCAACCCTTGGACTGAGTCAGACCCAGTACTTC. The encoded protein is CASSSTLGLSQTQYF.

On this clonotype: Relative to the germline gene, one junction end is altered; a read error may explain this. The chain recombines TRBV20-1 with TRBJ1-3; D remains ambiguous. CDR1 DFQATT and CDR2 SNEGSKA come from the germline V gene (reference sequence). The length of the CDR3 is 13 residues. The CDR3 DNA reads TGCAATGCTAGCAGCGATTCTGGAAACACCATATATTTT. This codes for CNASSDSGNTIYF.

The CDR3 loop reads CASSAAGKSNTGELFF. CDR3 in DNA: TGTGCCAGCAGCGCCGCCGGGAAATCGAACACCGGGGAGCTGTTTTTT. The chain employs TRBV9 and TRBJ2-2, with TRBD2 as a possible D gene (5 bases). Germline V gene sequence: CDR1 SGDLS, CDR2 YYNGEE. The CDR3 is made up of 16 amino acids. Between the trimmed V and J ends, which lost 3 bases and 0 bases, there was a span of 12 bases.

The CDR3, as DNA: TGCGCCAGCAGTGCCGGGGCGGACACCGGGGAGCTGTTTTTT. It codes for CASSAGADTGELFF. The chain employs TRBV10-2 and TRBJ2-2; either TRBD1 or TRBD2 may fit D (5 bases each). Germline loops: CDR1 WSHSY, CDR2 SAAADI. V gave up 4 bases and J gave up 3 bases, with 9 bases separating them. The CDR3 consists of 14 residues.

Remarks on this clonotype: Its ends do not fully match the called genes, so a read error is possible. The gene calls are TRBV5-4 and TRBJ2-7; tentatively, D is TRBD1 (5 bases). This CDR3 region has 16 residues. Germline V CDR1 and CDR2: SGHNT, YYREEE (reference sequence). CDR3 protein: CASSLGQGTPSNEQYF. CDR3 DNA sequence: TGTGCCAGCAGCTTAGGCCAGGGTACTCCCTCCAACGAGCAGTACTTC.

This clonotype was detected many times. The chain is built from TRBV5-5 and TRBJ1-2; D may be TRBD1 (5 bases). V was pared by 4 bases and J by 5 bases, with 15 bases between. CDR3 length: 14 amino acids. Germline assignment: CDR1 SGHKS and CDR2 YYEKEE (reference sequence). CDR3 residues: CASSPPTETYGYTF. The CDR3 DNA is TGTGCCAGCAGCCCACCGACAGAGACTTATGGCTACACCTTC. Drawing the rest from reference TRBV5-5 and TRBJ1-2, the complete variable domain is DAGVTQSPTHLIKTRGQQVTLRCSPISGHKSVSWYQQVLGQGPQFIFQYYEKEERGRGNFPDRFSARQFPNYSSELNVNALLLGDSALYLCASSPPTETYGYTFGSGTRLTVV.

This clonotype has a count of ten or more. CDR3 in DNA: TGTGCCAGCAGCCCCTCATGGGAGGGGACTAACTATGGCTACACCTTC. Its protein is CASSPSWEGTNYGYTF. V usage is TRBV7-2 and J usage is TRBJ1-2; D might be TRBD1 (5 bases). V was cut by 5 bases and J by 0 bases, with 16 bases left in between. Germline V gene data show CDR1 as SGHTA and CDR2 as FQGNSA. This CDR3 spans 16 amino acids.

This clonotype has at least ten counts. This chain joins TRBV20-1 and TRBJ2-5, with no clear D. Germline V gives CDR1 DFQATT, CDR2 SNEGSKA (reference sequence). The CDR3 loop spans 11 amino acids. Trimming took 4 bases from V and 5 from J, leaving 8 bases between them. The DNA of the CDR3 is TGCAGTGCTACTCTGAGCGAGACCCAGTACTTC. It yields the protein CSATLSETQYF.

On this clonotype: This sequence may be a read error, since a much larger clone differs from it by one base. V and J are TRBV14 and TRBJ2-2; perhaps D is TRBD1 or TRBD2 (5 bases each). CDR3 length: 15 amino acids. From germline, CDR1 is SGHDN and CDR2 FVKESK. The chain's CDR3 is CASSQDEGATGELLF. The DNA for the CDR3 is TGTGCCAGCAGCCAAGATGAAGGGGCCACCGGGGAGCTGCTTTTT. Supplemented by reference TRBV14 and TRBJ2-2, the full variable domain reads EAGVTQFPSHSVIEKGQTVTLRCDPISGHDNLYWYRRVMGKEIKFLLHFVKESKQDESGMPNNRFLAERTGGTYSTLKVQPAELEDSGVYFCASSQDEGATGELLFGEGSRLTVL.

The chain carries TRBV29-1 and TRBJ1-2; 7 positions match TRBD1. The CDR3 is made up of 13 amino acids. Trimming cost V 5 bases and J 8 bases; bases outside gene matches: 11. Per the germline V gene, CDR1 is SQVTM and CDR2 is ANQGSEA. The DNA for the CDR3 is TGCAGCGTTCGGAGGTCGACAGGGAGGGGCTACACCTTC. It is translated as CSVRRSTGRGYTF.

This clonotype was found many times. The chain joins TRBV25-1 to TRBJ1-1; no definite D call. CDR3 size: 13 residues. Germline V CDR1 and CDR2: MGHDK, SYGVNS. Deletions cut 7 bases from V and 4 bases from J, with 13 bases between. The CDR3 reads CASINFAGTEAFF. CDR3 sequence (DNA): TGTGCCAGCATTAACTTCGCAGGCACTGAAGCTTTCTTT.

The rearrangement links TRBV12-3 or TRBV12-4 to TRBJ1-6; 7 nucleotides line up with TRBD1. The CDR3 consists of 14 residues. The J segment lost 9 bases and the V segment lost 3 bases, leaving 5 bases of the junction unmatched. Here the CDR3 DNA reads TGTGCCAGCAGTTTCGGACAGGTCGGTTCACCCCTCCACTTT. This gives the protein CASSFGQVGSPLHF.

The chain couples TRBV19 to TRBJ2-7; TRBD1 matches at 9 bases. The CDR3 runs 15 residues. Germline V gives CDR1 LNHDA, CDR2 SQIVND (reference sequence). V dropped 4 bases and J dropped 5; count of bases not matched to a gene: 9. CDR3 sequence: CASSTTGTGPHEQYF. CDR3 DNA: TGTGCCAGTAGTACAACCGGGACAGGGCCCCACGAGCAGTACTTC.

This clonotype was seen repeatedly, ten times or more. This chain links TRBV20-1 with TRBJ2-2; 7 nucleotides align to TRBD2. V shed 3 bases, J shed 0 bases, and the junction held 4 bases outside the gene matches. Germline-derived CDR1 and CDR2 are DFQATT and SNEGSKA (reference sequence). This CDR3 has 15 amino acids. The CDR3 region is CSASSSGTNTGELFF. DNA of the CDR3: TGCAGTGCTAGTTCCAGCGGGACGAACACCGGGGAGCTGTTTTTT.